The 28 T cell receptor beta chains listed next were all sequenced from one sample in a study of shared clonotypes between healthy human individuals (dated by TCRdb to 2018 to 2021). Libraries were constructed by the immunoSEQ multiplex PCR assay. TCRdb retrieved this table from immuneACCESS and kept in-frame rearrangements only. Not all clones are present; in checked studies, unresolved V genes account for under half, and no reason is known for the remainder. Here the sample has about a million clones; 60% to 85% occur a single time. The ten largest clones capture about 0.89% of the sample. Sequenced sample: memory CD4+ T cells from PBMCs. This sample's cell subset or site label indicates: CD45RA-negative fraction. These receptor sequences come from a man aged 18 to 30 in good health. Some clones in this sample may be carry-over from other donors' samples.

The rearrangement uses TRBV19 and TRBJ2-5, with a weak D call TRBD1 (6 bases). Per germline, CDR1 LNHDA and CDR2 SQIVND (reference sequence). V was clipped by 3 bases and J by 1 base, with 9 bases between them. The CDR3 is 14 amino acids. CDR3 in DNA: TGTGCCAGTAGTATCCGGACAGTCCAAGAGACCCAGTACTTC. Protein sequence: CASSIRTVQETQYF.

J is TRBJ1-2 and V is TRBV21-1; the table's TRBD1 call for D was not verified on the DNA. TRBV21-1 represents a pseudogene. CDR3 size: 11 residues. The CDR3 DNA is TGTGCCATTTTGGCCGTCTATGGCTACACCTTC. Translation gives CAILAVYGYTF.

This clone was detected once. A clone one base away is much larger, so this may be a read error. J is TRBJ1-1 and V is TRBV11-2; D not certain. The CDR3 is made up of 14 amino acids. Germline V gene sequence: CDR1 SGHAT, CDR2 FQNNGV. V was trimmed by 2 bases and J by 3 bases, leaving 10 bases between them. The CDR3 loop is CASSLTGVHTEAFF. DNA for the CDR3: TGTGCCAGCAGCTTAACCGGGGTTCACACTGAAGCTTTCTTT.

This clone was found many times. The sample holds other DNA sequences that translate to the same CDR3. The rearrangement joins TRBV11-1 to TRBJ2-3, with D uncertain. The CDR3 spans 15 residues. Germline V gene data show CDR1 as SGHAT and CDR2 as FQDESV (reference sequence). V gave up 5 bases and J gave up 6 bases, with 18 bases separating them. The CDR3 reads CASSPQGGMADTQYF. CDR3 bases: TGTGCCAGCAGCCCCCAAGGCGGCATGGCGGATACGCAGTATTTT.

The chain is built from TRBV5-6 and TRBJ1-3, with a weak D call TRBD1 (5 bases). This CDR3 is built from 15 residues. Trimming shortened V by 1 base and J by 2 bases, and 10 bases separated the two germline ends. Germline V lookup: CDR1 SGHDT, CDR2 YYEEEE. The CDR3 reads CASSLNRFTGNTIYF. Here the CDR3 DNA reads TGTGCCAGCAGCTTGAACAGGTTTACTGGAAACACCATATATTTT.

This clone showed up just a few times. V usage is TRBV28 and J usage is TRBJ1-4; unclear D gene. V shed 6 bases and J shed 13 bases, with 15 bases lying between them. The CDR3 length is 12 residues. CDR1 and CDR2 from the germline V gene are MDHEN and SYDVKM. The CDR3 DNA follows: TGTGCCAGCAGCTCTCATTTTGATAGACTGTTTTTT. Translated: CASSSHFDRLFF.

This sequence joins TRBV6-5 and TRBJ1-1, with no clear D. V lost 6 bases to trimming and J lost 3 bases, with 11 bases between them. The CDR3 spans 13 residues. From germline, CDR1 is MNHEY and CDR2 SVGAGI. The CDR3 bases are TGTGCCAGCAGGGGAACGTGGGACACTGAAGCTTTCTTT. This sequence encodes CASRGTWDTEAFF.

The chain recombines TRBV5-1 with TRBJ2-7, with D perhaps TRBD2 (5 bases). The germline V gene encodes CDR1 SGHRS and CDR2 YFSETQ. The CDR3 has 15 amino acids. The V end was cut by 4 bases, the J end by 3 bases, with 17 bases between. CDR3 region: CASSQQAGVGYEQYF. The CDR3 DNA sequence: TGCGCCAGCAGCCAGCAGGCGGGTGTGGGCTACGAGCAGTACTTC.

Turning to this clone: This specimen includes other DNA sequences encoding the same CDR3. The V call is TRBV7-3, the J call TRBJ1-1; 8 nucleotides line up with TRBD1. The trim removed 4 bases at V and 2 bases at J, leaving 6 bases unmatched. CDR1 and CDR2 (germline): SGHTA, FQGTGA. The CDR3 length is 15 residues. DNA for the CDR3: TGTGCCAGCAGCTCTACCGGGACAGGAAACACTGAAGCTTTCTTT. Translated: CASSSTGTGNTEAFF.

The CDR3 loop reads CASTFLAGVGDTQYF. In DNA, the CDR3 is TGTGCCAGCACTTTTCTAGCGGGAGTAGGTGATACGCAGTATTTT. The V gene is TRBV2, the J gene TRBJ2-3; 10 nucleotides align to TRBD2. The CDR3 has 15 residues. V lost 7 bases to trimming and J lost 6 bases; unmatched junction nucleotides: 10. CDR1 and CDR2 from the germline V gene are SNHLY and FYNNEI. The complete variable domain, with remaining parts taken from reference TRBV2 and TRBJ2-3, reads EPEVTQTPSHQVTQMGQEVILRCVPISNHLYFYWYRQILGQKVEFLVSFYNNEISEKSEIFDDQFSVERPDGSNFTLKIRSTKLEDSAMYFCASTFLAGVGDTQYFGPGTRLTVL.

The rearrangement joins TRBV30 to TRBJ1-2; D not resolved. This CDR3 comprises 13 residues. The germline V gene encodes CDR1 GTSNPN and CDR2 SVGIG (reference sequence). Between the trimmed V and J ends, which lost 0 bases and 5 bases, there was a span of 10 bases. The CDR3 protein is CAWSVLRRYGYTF. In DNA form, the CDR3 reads TGTGCCTGGAGTGTCTTACGGAGGTATGGCTACACCTTC. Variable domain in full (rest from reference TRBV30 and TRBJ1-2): SQTIHQWPATLVQPVGSPLSLECTVEGTSNPNLYWYRQAAGRGLQLLFYSVGIGQISSEVPQNLSASRPQDRQFILSSKKLLLSDSGFYLCAWSVLRRYGYTFGSGTRLTVV.

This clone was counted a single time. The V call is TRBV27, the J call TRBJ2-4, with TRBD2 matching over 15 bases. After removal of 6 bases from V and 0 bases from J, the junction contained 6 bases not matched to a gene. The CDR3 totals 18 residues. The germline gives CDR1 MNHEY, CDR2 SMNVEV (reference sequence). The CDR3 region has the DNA TGTGCCAGCAGGCCGGGACTAGCGGGAGGACTAGCCAAAAACATTCAGTACTTC. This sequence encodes CASRPGLAGGLAKNIQYF.

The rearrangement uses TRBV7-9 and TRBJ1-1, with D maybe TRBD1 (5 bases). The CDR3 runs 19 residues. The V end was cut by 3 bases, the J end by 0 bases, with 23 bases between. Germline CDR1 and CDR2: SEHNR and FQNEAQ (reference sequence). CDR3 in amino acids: CASSFGALGRRILNTEAFF. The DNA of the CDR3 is TGTGCCAGCAGCTTCGGGGCTCTGGGCAGGCGGATTCTGAACACTGAAGCTTTCTTT. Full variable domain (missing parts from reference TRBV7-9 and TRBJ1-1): DTGVSQNPRHKITKRGQNVTFRCDPISEHNRLYWYRQTLGQGPEFLTYFQNEAQLEKSRLLSDRFSAERPKGSFSTLEIQRTEQGDSAMYLCASSFGALGRRILNTEAFFGQGTRLTVV.

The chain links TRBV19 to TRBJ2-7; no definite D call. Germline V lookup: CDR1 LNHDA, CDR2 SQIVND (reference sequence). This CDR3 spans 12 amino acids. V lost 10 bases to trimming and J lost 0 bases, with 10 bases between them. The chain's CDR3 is CATARSSYEQYF. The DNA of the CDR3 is TGTGCCACGGCGAGGAGCTCCTACGAGCAGTACTTC.

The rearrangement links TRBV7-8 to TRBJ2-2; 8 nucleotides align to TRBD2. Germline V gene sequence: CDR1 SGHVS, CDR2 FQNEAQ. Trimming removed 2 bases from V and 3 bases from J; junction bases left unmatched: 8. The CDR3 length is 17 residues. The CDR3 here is CASSLIAGTIDTGELFF. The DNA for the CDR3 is TGTGCCAGCAGCTTAATAGCGGGGACCATCGACACCGGGGAGCTGTTTTTT.

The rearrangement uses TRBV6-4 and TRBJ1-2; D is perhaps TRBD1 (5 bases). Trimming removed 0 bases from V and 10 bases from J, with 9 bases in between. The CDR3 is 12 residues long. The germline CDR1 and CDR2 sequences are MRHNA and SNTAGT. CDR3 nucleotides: TGTGCCAGCAGTGACTCGGCAGGACACTACACCTTC. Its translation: CASSDSAGHYTF.

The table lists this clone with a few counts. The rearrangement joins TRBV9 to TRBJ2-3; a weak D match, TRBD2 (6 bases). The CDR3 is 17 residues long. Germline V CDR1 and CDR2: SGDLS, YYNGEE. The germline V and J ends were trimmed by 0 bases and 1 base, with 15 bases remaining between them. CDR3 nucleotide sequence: TGTGCCAGCAGCGTAGTCCCCTGGGGAGGACGCACAGATACGCAGTATTTT. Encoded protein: CASSVVPWGGRTDTQYF.

The CDR3 coding sequence is TGTGCCAGCAGTAGGGGGGGTAGCGGGCCATACAATGAGCAGTTCTTC. Amino acids: CASSRGGSGPYNEQFF. The chain recombines TRBV28 with TRBJ2-1; tentative D call: TRBD2 (7 bases). With 5 bases removed from V and 4 bases from J, the gap between germline ends came to 18 bases. Germline CDR1 MDHEN, CDR2 SYDVKM. The CDR3 consists of 16 residues.

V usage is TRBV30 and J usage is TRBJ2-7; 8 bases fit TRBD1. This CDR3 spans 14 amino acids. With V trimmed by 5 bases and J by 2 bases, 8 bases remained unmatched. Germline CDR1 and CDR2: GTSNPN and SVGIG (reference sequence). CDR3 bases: TGTGCCTGGGGTGGGACAGGCCTACCCTACGAGCAGTACTTC. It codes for CAWGGTGLPYEQYF.

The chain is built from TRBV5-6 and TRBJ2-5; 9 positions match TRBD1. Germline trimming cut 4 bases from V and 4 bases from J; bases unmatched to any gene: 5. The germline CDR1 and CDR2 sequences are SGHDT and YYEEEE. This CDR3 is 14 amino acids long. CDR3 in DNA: TGTGCCAGCAGCGCCACAGGGGGCGGAGAGACCCAGTACTTC. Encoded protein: CASSATGGGETQYF.

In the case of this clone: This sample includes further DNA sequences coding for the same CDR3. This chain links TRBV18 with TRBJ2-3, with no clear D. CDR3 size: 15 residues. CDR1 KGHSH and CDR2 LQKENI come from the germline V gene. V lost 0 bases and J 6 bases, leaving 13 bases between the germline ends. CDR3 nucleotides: TGTGCCAGCTCACCACCTTCTAGGTCGACGGATACGCAGTATTTT. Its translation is CASSPPSRSTDTQYF.

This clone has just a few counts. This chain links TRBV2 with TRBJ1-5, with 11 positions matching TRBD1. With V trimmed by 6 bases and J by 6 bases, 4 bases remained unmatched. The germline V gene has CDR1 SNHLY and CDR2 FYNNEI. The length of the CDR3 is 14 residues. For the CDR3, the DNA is TGTGCCAGCAGCGGACAGGGGGCAGGTCAGCCCCAGCATTTT. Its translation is CASSGQGAGQPQHF.

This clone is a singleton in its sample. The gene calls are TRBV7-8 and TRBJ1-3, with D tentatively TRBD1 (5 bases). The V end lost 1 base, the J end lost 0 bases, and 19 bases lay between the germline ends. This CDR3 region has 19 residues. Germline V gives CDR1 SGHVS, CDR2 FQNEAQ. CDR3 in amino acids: CASSLDGFGGSHSGNTIYF. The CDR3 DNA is TGTGCCAGCAGCTTAGACGGGTTTGGGGGGTCCCACTCTGGAAACACCATATATTTT.

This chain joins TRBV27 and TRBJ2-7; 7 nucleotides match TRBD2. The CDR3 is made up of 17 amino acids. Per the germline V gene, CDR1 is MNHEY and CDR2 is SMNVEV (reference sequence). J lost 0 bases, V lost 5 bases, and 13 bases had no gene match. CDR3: CASSPLSLAVSSYEQYF. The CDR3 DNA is TGTGCCAGCAGTCCCTTATCGCTAGCGGTTAGCTCCTACGAGCAGTACTTC.

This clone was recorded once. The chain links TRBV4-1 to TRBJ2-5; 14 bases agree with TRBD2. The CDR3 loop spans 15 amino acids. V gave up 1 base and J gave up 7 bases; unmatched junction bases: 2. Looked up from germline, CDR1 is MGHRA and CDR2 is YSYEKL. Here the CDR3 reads CASSQGLAGGGTQYF. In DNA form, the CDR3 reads TGCGCCAGCAGCCAAGGACTAGCGGGAGGGGGGACCCAGTACTTC.

CDR3 protein: CASSTRTSGITDTQYF. As DNA, the CDR3 is TGTGCCAGTAGTACCAGGACTAGCGGGATTACAGATACGCAGTATTTT. The V call is TRBV19, the J call TRBJ2-3, with 12 bases that match TRBD2. Germline CDR1 LNHDA, CDR2 SQIVND (reference sequence). With V trimmed by 4 bases and J by 3 bases, 5 bases remained unmatched. CDR3 size: 16 residues.

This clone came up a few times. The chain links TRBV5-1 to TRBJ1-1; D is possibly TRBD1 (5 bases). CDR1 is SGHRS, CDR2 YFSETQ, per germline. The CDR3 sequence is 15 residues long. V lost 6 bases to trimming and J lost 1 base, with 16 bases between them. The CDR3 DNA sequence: TGCGCCAGCAATAGACTACCAAGGGGGAACACTGAAGCTTTCTTT. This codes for CASNRLPRGNTEAFF.

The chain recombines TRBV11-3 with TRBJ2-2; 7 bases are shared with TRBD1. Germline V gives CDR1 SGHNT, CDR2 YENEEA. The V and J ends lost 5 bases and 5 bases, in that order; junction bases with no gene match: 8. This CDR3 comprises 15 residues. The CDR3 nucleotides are TGTGCCAGCAGCCCTCGACAGGGAACAACCGGGGAGCTGTTTTTT. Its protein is CASSPRQGTTGELFF. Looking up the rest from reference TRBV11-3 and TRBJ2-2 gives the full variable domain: EAGVVQSPRYKIIEKKQPVAFWCNPISGHNTLYWYLQNLGQGPELLIRYENEEAVDDSQLPKDRFSAERLKGVDSTLKIQPAELGDSAVYLCASSPRQGTTGELFFGEGSRLTVL.